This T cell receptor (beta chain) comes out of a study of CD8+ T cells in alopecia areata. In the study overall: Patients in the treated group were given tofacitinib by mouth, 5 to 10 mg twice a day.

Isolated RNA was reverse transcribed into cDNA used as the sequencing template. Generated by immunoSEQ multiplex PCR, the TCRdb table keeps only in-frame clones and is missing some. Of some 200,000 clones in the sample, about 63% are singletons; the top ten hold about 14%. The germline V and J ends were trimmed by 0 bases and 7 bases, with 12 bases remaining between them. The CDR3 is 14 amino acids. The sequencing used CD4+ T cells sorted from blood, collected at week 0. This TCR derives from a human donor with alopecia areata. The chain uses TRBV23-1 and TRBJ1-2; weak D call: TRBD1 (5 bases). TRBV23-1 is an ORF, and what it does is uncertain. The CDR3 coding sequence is TGCGCCAGCAGTCAATCGGCAGGGTCCCTTGGCTACACCTTC. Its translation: CASSQSAGSLGYTF.